Presented here are 17 T cell receptor beta chains from one specimen sequenced in a study of regulatory T cells after allogeneic stem cell transplantation. Amplification of the TCR beta CDR3 region followed SMARTer RACE reverse transcription of RNA. TCRdb re-called the 5' RACE reads with MiXCR, one entry per CDR3 protein. The repertoire holds fewer than 6,000 distinct CDR3 sequences, with roughly 96% as singletons. The sequenced sample was sorted CD4+ T cells from blood (whether regulatory or conventional is not recorded), obtained 30 days after allogeneic stem cell transplant. The receptor set was obtained from a human patient who had an allogeneic stem cell transplant, so the T cells may come from the graft donor.

The sample holds one count of this clonotype. The chain uses TRBV6-5 and TRBJ2-1; D is perhaps TRBD2 (6 bases). V dropped 7 bases and J dropped 9 bases, with 22 bases sitting between them. This CDR3 has 15 amino acids. Germline lookup yields CDR1 MNHEY and CDR2 SVGAGI. DNA for the CDR3: TGTGCCAGCATGACCCTGGCTGGAGGGCCGGGTGAGCAGTTCTTC. Its protein is CASMTLAGGPGEQFF.

This clonotype was picked up a small number of times. Possible read error: a much larger clone is one base away. The chain recombines TRBV5-1 with TRBJ2-5; D ambiguous. Germline assignment: CDR1 SGHRS and CDR2 YFSETQ. V was clipped by 1 base and J by 4 bases, with 26 bases between them. The CDR3 spans 19 residues. In DNA, the CDR3 is TGCGCCAGCAGCTTGTTTGGGCCCGGGCGGTCTGGCCTTCGAGAGACCCAGTACTTC. Amino acid sequence: CASSLFGPGRSGLRETQYF.

As regards this clonotype: At one end the junction does not follow the germline gene, possibly because of a read error. CDR3 sequence: CAWSGPEGATNSEQSF. CDR3 nucleotide sequence: TGTGCCTGGAGTGGGCCGGAGGGAGCTACCAACAGTGAGCAGTCCTTC. The chain recombines TRBV30 with TRBJ2-1; tentatively, D is TRBD2 (6 bases). The germline V gene has CDR1 GTSNPN and CDR2 SVGIG (reference sequence). This CDR3 is built from 16 residues.

In regard to this clonotype: A junction end diverges from the germline sequence, so it may reflect a read error. The chain recombines TRBV7-3 with TRBJ2-6; 12 bases agree with TRBD1. This CDR3 has 15 amino acids. Germline V gene data show CDR1 as SGHTA and CDR2 as FQGTGA. CDR3 protein: CASKKQGTGGNVQTF. For the CDR3, the DNA is TGTGCCAGTAAGAAACAGGGGACAGGGGGCAACGTCCAGACTTTC.

This rearrangement joins TRBV20-1 to TRBJ1-1; TRBD1 aligns across 8 bases. The V gene's germline CDR1 is DFQATT and CDR2 SNEGSKA (reference sequence). Trimming cost V 7 bases and J 11 bases; bases outside gene matches: 9. The CDR3 sequence is 11 residues long. This chain's CDR3 is CSVRGLGGAFF. The CDR3 DNA reads as TGCAGTGTCAGGGGGCTGGGAGGCGCTTTCTTT.

The DNA for the CDR3 is TGTGCCAGCAGCGTACCGGGACTAGCGGTCCACTCCTACGAGCAGTACTTC. Amino acids: CASSVPGLAVHSYEQYF. The chain employs TRBV11-2 and TRBJ2-7; TRBD2 matches 11 bases. V shed 5 bases, J shed 0 bases, and the junction held 9 bases outside the gene matches. The germline V gene encodes CDR1 SGHAT and CDR2 FQNNGV. The CDR3 sequence is 17 residues long. Full variable domain (outside the CDR3, taken from reference TRBV11-2 and TRBJ2-7): EAGVAQSPRYKIIEKRQSVAFWCNPISGHATLYWYQQILGQGPKLLIQFQNNGVVDDSQLPKDRFSAERLKGVDSTLKIQPAKLEDSAVYLCASSVPGLAVHSYEQYFGPGTRLTVT.

On this clonotype: The missing conserved phenylalanine or tryptophan at the end of this CDR3 makes a read error likely. The DNA is left out, because the CDR3 cannot be placed on it with certainty; the CDR3 is given as TCRdb lists it. The chain carries TRBV5-1 and TRBJ1-2; TRBD1 reflects the table's D call only, with no check against the DNA. Inclusive of both ends, the CDR3 amounts to 14 amino acids. Per the germline V gene, CDR1 is SGHRS and CDR2 is YFSETQ. CDR3 amino acids: CASSLQGGNYGSTC.

As concerns this clonotype: The CDR3 does not end in the conserved phenylalanine or tryptophan, so this is likely a read error. The J gene is TRBJ1-5, the V gene TRBV20-1; D gene unclear. The CDR3 sequence is 14 residues long. Germline loops: CDR1 DFQATT, CDR2 SNEGSKA (reference sequence). Trimming took off 1 base at V and 8 bases at J, with 15 bases between the two ends. This CDR3 is CSARGPRATEPQHV. The CDR3 DNA reads TGCAGTGCTAGAGGTCCCCGCGCTACGGAGCCCCAGCATGTT.

This clonotype was seen a single time. The V gene is TRBV4-2, the J gene TRBJ2-2; the D gene is possibly TRBD1 (5 bases). The CDR3 loop spans 13 amino acids. Trimming took 6 bases from V and 8 from J, leaving 13 bases between them. Germline V CDR1 and CDR2: LGHNA, YNFKEQ. DNA of the CDR3: TGTGCCAGCAGACAGGCGTTGGCAGGGGAGCTGTTTTTT. As protein: CASRQALAGELFF.

As to this clonotype: At one of its ends the junction is not consistent with the germline gene, which may arise from a read error. The gene calls are TRBV6-2 or TRBV6-3 and TRBJ1-1, with D hard to call. The germline V gene has CDR1 MNHEY and CDR2 SVGEGT. The CDR3 extends over 14 amino acids. The CDR3 nucleotides read TGTGCCAGCAGTCTGACGGGGATGAACACTGCAGCTTTCTTT. Amino acids: CASSLTGMNTAAFF.

The CDR3 DNA sequence: TGCGCCAGCAGCTTCCGAGCGGGATCAATGTACGAGCAGTACTTC. Translated: CASSFRAGSMYEQYF. The chain joins TRBV5-1 to TRBJ2-7; TRBD2 matches at 7 bases. J was trimmed by 4 bases and V by 2 bases; bases with no gene match: 9. Germline V CDR1 and CDR2: SGHRS, YFSETQ. The CDR3 is 15 residues long.

As regards this clonotype: One end of the junction is discordant with germline, which a read error may explain. The CDR3 protein is CTSSMQGRPYGYSF. The CDR3 region has the DNA TGCACCAGCAGTATGCAGGGGAGGCCCTATGGCTACTCCTTC. The gene calls are TRBV5-1 and TRBJ1-2, with D possibly matching TRBD1 (6 bases). Germline CDR1 reads SGHRS; CDR2 reads YFSETQ. This CDR3 region has 14 residues.

A single count supports this clonotype. No conserved phenylalanine or tryptophan is present at the end of the CDR3, so a read error is the likely explanation. The DNA is left out, because the CDR3 cannot be placed on it with certainty; the CDR3 is given as TCRdb lists it. The chain employs TRBV13 and TRBJ2-1; the table's D call of TRBD2 was not tested on the DNA. Germline CDR1 is PRHDT and CDR2 is FYEKMQ (reference sequence). The CDR3 spans 15 amino acids, including both terminal residues. The CDR3: CASSVERVAGRRMYL.

With respect to this clonotype: At one end, the junction sequence differs from germline, possibly due to a read error. This chain joins TRBV20-1 and TRBJ1-5; D unclear. CDR3 length equals 14 residues. Germline lookup yields CDR1 DFQATT and CDR2 SNEGSKA (reference sequence). CDR3 loop: CSASWGMSNKPQHF. Written as DNA, the CDR3 is TGCAGTGCTAGTTGGGGAATGAGCAATAAGCCCCAGCATTTT.

Details on this clonotype: Sequence at one end of the junction differs from germline and may be a read error. The rearrangement uses TRBV9 and TRBJ2-2; D may match TRBD1 or TRBD2 (5 bases each). CDR3 length: 16 amino acids. Germline values: CDR1 SGDLS, CDR2 YYNGEE. CDR3 coding DNA: TGTGCCAGCAGTGTAGGACAAGGCGGGTCTGCAGGGGAGCTGTTTTTT. Translating it yields CASSVGQGGSAGELFF.

Comments on this clonotype: The junction departs from the called germline gene at one end, perhaps through a read error. The chain recombines TRBV2 with TRBJ1-6, with D hard to call. In germline, CDR1 is SNHLY, CDR2 FYNNEI. The CDR3 spans 15 residues. The CDR3 is CASSPMSAYNSHLHF. The CDR3 bases are TGTGCCAGCAGTCCTATGAGCGCCTATAATTCACACCTCCACTTT.

Notes on this clonotype: The junction departs from the called germline gene at one end, perhaps through a read error. This chain uses TRBV4-1 with TRBJ1-2; D is ambiguous. The CDR3 totals 15 residues. CDR1 MGHRA and CDR2 YSYEKL come from the germline V gene. CDR3 bases: TGCGCCAGCATCCGCCAGGTAGATATTAACTATGACTACTCCTTC. Amino acid sequence: CASIRQVDINYDYSF.